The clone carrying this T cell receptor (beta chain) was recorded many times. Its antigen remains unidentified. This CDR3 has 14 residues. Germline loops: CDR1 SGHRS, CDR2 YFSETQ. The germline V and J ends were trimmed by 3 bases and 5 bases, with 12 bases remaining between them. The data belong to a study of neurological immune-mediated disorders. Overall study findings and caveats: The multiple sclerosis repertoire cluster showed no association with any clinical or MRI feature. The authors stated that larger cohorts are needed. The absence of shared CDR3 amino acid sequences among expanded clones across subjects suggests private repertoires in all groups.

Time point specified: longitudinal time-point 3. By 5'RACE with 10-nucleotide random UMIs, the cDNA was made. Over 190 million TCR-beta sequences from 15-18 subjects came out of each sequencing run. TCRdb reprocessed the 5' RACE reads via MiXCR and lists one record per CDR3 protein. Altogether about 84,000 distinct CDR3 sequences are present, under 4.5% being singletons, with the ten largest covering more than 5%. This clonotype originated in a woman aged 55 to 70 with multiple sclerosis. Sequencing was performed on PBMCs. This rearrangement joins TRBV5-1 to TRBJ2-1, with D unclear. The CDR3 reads CASSSTSRHNEQFF. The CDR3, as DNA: TGCGCCAGCAGCTCTACGAGTCGCCACAATGAGCAGTTCTTC.